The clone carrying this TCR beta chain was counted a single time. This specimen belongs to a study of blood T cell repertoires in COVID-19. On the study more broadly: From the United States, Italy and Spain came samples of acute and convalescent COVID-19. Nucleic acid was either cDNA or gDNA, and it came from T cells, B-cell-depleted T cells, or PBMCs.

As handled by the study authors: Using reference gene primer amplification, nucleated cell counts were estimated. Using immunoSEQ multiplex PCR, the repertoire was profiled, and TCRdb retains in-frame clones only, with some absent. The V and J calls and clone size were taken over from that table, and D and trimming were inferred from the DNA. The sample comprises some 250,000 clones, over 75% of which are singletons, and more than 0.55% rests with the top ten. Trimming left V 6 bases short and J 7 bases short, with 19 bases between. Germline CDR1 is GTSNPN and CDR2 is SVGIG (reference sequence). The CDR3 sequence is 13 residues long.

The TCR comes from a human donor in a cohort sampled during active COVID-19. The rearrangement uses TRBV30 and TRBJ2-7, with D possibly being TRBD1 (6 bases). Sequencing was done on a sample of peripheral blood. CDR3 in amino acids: CACRQWDTGEQYF. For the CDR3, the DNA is TGTGCCTGCCGACAGTGGGACACGGGGGAGCAGTACTTC.